This TCR beta chain was found in a study of shared clonotypes between healthy human individuals. General study findings and limits: When naive CD4 clonotypes were compared across a few donors, around 5% were shared.

From germline, CDR1 is MDHEN and CDR2 SYDVKM. The CDR3 runs 12 residues. Trimming removed 8 bases at V and 2 bases at J, with 9 bases between. Concerning this clone: Antigen specificity is unknown.

This table comes from immunoSEQ multiplex PCR, and its TCRdb copy is limited to in-frame clones, with some not included. This table holds 1.4 million or so clones, about 98.5% found once. V usage is TRBV28 and J usage is TRBJ2-5; tentative D call: TRBD1 (6 bases). The sample comprised naive CD4+ T cells sorted from blood. Stated subset: CD45RA+ positively selected. The sequence derives from a man aged 25-40 years in good health. DNA for the CDR3: TGTGCCAGCGCACAGGGACAAGAGACCCAGTACTTC. Residues: CASAQGQETQYF.